The clone carrying this TCR beta chain was recorded many times. This record belongs to a study of regulatory T cells in long-lasting Graves disease. Germline loops: CDR1 MDHEN, CDR2 SYDVKM. J lost 0 bases, V lost 4 bases, and 11 bases had no gene match. CDR3 length: 18 residues. Sequencing libraries for TCR beta were prepared with iRepertoire HTBI primers and Arm-PCR of CDR3 regions. TCRdb processed the multiplex PCR reads anew with MiXCR; each CDR3 protein has one entry. The sample contains 500,000 to 700,000 distinct CDR3 sequences, 16% of which appear only once. Regarding time point: newly diagnosed GD, antithyroid drugs for less than 3 months. RNA extracted from PBMCs served as the sequencing template. The same data also went into a second study, on T cells in Graves' hyperthyroidism and ophthalmopathy. As that report states: Not enrolled were patients with uncontrolled infection, other autoimmune disease, pregnancy or lactation.

The chain recombines TRBV28 with TRBJ1-1; 10 nucleotides agree with TRBD1. The sequence was collected from a woman aged 30 to 39 with Graves disease. The sample in question was peripheral blood mononuclear cells (PBMCs), obtained at new diagnosis, from a patient treated with antithyroid drugs. In nucleotides, the CDR3 is TGTGCCAGCAGTTCGCCCTACCGGACAGGGGGACTGAACACTGAAGCTTTCTTT. Its translation is CASSSPYRTGGLNTEAFF.